This TCR beta chain appears in the sequencing data of a study of T cell responses to AZD1222 COVID-19 vaccine. CDR3 length: 18 amino acids. The germline CDR1 and CDR2 sequences are SGHDN and FVKESK. V lost 4 bases to trimming and J lost 2 bases, with 24 bases between them. Method: immunoSEQ multiplex PCR; TCRdb's copy keeps in-frame clones and lacks some. This sample has about 100,000 clones, with roughly nine tenths found just once. The V call is TRBV14, the J call TRBJ2-7, with D perhaps TRBD1 (6 bases). The sample in question was peripheral blood, obtained on day 0 of AZD1222 vaccination. The TCR comes from an adult in good health. CDR3 coding DNA: TGTGCCAGCAGCCGAAGAGTTTATAGGACAGACGGCCCCTACGAGCAGTACTTC. This codes for CASSRRVYRTDGPYEQYF.